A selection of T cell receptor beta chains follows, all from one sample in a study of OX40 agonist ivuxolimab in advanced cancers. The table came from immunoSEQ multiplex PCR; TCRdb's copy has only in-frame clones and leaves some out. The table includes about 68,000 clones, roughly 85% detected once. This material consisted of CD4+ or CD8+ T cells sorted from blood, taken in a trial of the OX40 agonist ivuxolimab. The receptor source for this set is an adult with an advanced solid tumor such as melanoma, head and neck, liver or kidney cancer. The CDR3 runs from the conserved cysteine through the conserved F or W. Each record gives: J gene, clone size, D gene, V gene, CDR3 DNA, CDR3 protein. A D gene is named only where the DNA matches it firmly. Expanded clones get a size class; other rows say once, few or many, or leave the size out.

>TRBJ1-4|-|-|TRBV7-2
TGTGCCAGCAGCTCATACAGGGAAAAGAATGAAAAACTGTTTTTT
CASSSYREKNEKLFF
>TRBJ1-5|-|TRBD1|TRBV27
TGTGCCAGCAGCTCCCAAGCCACAGGGGGCGCGAATCAGCCCCAGCATTTT
CASSSQATGGANQPQHF
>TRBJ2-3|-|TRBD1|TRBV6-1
TGTGCCAGCAGGGACAGGGTCACAGATACGCAGTATTTT
CASRDRVTDTQYF
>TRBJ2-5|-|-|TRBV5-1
TGCGCCAGCGCAATCAGGGAGACCCAGTACTTC
CASAIRETQYF
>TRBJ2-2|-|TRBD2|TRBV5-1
TGCGCCAGCAGCTTGGAGGCGGGAGGGCCTATAACCGGGGAGCTGTTTTTT
CASSLEAGGPITGELFF
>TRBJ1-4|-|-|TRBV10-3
TGTGCCATCAGTGAAGGGGAAGGTGAAAAACTGTTTTTT
CAISEGEGEKLFF
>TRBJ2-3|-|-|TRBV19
TGTGCCAGTAGCCCCCCCGGGAACACAGATACGCAGTATTTT
CASSPPGNTDTQYF
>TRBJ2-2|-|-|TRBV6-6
TGTGCCAGCAGGGAGACCGGGGAGCTGTTTTTT
CASRETGELFF
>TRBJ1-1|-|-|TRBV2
TGTGCCAGCAGTGCAGGAGACCCCTATGAAGCTTTCTTT
CASSAGDPYEAFF
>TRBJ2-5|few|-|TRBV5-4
TGTGCCAGCAGCTTGGGAAGGGAAGAGACCCAGTACTTC
CASSLGREETQYF
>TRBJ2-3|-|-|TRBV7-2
TGTGCCAGCAGCTTAGCAATAGCAGATACGCAGTATTTT
CASSLAIADTQYF
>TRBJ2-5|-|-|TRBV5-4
TGTGCCAGCAGCTTGAAAGGCTCCGCGGGGTACTACTTC
CASSLKGSAGYYF
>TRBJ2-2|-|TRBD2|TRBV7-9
TGTGCCAGCAGCTTAGGCGCTAGCGGGAGGGTTAACACCGGGGAGCTGTTTTTT
CASSLGASGRVNTGELFF
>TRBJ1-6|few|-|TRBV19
TGTGCCAGTAACGAGGGAGATAATTCACCCCTCCACTTT
CASNEGDNSPLHF
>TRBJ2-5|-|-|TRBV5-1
TGCGCCAGCAGCTTGTCTCGGGGTGTCGAAGAGACCCAGTACTTC
CASSLSRGVEETQYF
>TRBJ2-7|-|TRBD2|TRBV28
TGTGCCAGCAGCAGACTAGCGGGAGGGGGAACCCAGTACTTC
CASSRLAGGGTQYF
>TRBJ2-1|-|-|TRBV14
TGTGCCAGCAGCCAAGCGGGGGTGGGGAATGAGCAGTTCTTC
CASSQAGVGNEQFF
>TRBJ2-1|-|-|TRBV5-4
TGTGCCAGCAGCTTGGGGCTAGTCTCCTACAATGAGCAGTTCTTC
CASSLGLVSYNEQFF
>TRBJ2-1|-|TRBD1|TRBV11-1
TGTGCCAGCAGCTTAGCGAGGACAGGGACCTACAATGAGCAGTTCTTC
CASSLARTGTYNEQFF
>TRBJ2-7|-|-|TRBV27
TGTGCCAGCAGTTTATCGCCGGGTTCCGAGCAGTACTTC
CASSLSPGSEQYF
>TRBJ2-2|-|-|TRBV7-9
TGTGCCAGCAGCGTCGGTCCCCTCGCCGGGGAGCTGTTTTTT
CASSVGPLAGELFF
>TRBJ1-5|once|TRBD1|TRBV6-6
TGTGCCAGCAGTTCGGACAGGGGCAATCAGCCCCAGCATTTT
CASSSDRGNQPQHF
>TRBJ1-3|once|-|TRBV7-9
TGTGCCAGCAGCTTAGCGAGACAGGCATCTGGAAACACCATATATTTT
CASSLARQASGNTIYF
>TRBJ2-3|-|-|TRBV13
TGTGCCAGCAGTTGGCAGCCGAACCCATCTTCAGATACGCAGTATTTT
CASSWQPNPSSDTQYF
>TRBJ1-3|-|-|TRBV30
TGTGCCTGGAGTGAGGCCAACTCTGGAAACACCATATATTTT
CAWSEANSGNTIYF
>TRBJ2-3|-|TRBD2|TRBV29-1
TGCAGCGTTGAACGGGGTAGCGGGGGCACAGATACGCAGTATTTT
CSVERGSGGTDTQYF
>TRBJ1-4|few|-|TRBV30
TGTGCCTGGACCGACGGTGCAACTAATGAAAAACTGTTTTTT
CAWTDGATNEKLFF
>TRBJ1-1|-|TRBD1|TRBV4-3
TGCGCCAGCAGCCTCTACACTTATCGAGGACAGGGATACACTGAAGCTTTCTTT
CASSLYTYRGQGYTEAFF
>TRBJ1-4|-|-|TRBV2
TGTGCCAGCAGAGGACTTATTGGGGAAAAACTGTTTTTT
CASRGLIGEKLFF
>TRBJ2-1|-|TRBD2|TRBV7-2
TGTGCCAGCAGCGAACCGGGACTAGCGGATTACAATGAGCAGTTCTTC
CASSEPGLADYNEQFF
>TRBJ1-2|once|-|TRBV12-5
TGTGCTAGTGGTTTGGCTTACGGGACGATCTATGGCTACACCTTC
CASGLAYGTIYGYTF
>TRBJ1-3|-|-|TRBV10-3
TGTGCCATCAGTGAGCGGGGGCCAGGGAACACCATATATTTT
CAISERGPGNTIYF
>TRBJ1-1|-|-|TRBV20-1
TGCAGTGCTACCTGGGGCCCTGAAGCTTTCTTT
CSATWGPEAFF
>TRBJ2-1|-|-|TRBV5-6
TGTGCCAGCAGCTTGGCGATTTGGGGCCATGAGCAGTTCTTC
CASSLAIWGHEQFF
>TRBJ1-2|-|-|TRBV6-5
TGTGCCAGCAGTTACGGGAACAACTATGGCTACACCTTC
CASSYGNNYGYTF
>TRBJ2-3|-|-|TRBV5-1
TGCGCCAGCAGCCCTCCCACAACAGGGTCGGGAGATACGCAGTATTTT
CASSPPTTGSGDTQYF
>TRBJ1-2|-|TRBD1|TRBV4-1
TGCGCCAGCAGCCAAGATGAGGGCAGGGGGCCATGGTATGGCTACACCTTC
CASSQDEGRGPWYGYTF
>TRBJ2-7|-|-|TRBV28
TGTGCCAGCAGTTTCAGGACCCTCCTCTCCTACGAGCAGTACTTC
CASSFRTLLSYEQYF
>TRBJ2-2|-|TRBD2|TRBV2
TGTGCCAGCGCTAGCGGGAGGGCCTCCGCCGGGGAGCTGTTTTTT
CASASGRASAGELFF
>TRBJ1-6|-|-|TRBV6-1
TGTGCCAGCAGTGGAGGTAATTCACCCCTCCACTTT
CASSGGNSPLHF
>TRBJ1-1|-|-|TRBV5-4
TGTGCCAGCAGCTCACCTATCGACGGAATGAACACTGAAGCTTTCTTT
CASSSPIDGMNTEAFF
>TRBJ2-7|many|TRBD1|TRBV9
TGTGCCAGCAGCGGAGGGACAGGCTTACACGAGCAGTACTTC
CASSGGTGLHEQYF
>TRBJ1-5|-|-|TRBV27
TGTGCCAGCAGTTTAACACGGGGACAGCCCCAGCATTTT
CASSLTRGQPQHF
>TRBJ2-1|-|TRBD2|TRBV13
TGTGCCAGCAGCTTGTCGGTCCCGGGACTAGCGGGAGGGCCTATTGGCAATGAGCAGTTCTTC
CASSLSVPGLAGGPIGNEQFF
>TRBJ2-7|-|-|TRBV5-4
TGTGCCAGCAGCTTCGACGGGAGCTCCTACGAGCAGTACTTC
CASSFDGSSYEQYF
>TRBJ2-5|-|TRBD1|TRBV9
TGTGCCAGCAGCGTAGCGGGACAGGGGATCGAGACCCAGTACTTC
CASSVAGQGIETQYF
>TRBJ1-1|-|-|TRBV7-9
TGTGCCAGCAGCGCCTGGACTTACGAAGCTTTCTTT
CASSAWTYEAFF